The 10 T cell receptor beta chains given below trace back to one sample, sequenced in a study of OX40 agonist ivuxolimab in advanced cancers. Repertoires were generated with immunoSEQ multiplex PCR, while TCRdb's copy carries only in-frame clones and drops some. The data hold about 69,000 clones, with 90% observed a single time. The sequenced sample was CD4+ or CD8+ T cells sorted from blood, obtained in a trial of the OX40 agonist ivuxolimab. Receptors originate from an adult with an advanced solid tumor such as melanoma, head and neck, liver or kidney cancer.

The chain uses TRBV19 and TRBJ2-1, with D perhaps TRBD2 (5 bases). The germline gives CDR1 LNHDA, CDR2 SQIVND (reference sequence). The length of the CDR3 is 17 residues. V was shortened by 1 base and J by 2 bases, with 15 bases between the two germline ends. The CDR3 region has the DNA TGTGCCAGTAGTATAGTCTCTTTCTCTAGCCCCTACAATGAGCAGTTCTTC. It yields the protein CASSIVSFSSPYNEQFF.

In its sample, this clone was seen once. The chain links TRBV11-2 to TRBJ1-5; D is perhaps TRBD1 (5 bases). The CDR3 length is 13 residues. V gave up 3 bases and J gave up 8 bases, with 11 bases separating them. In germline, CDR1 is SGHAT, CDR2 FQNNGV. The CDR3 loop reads CASSLGRGEPQHF. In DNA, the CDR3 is TGTGCCAGCAGCTTGGGGCGGGGAGAGCCCCAGCATTTT.

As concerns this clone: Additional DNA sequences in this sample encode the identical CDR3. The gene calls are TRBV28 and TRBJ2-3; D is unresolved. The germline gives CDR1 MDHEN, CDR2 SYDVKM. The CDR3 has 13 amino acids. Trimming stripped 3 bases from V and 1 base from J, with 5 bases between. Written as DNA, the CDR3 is TGTGCCAGCAGTTTGTCCGGCACAGATACGCAGTATTTT. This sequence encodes CASSLSGTDTQYF.

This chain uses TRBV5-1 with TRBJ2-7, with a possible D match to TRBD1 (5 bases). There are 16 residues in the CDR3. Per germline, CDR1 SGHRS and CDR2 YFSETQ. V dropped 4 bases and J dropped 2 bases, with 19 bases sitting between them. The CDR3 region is CASSRNQGPLTYEQYF. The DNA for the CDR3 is TGCGCCAGCAGCCGGAACCAGGGTCCCTTAACCTACGAGCAGTACTTC.

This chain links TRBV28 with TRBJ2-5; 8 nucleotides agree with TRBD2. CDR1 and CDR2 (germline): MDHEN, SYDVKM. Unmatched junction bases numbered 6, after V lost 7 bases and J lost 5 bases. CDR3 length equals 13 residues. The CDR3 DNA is TGTGCCAGCACGGTCGGGAGGGTGGAGACCCAGTACTTC. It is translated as CASTVGRVETQYF.

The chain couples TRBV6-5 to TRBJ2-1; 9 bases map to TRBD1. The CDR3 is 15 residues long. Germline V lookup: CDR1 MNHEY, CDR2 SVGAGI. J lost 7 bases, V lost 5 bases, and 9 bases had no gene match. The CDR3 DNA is TGTGCCAGCAGTACACTCGGACAGGGGAGGAATGAGCAGTTCTTC. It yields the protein CASSTLGQGRNEQFF.

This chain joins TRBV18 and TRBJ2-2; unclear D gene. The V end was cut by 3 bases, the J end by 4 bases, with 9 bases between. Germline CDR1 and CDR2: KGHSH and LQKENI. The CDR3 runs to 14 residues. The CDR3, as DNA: TGTGCCAGCTCACCCCGTTCGGGCACCGGGGAGCTGTTTTTT. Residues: CASSPRSGTGELFF.

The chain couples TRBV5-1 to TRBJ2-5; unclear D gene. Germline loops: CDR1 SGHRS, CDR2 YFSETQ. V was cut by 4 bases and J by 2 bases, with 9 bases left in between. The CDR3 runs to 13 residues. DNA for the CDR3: TGCGCCAGCAGCCCAGCTATTCAAGAGACCCAGTACTTC. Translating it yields CASSPAIQETQYF.

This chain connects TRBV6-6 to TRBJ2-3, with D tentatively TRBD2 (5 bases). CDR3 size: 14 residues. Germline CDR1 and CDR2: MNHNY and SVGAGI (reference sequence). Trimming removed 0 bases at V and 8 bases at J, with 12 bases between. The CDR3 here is CASSYSKGRATQYF. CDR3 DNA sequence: TGTGCCAGCAGTTACTCGAAAGGGCGGGCTACGCAGTATTTT.

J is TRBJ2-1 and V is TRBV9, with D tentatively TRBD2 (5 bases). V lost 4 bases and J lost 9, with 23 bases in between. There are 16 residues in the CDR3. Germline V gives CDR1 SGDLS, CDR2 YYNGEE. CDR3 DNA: TGTGCCAGCAGCCCCCCGGGATCCGAGGCAACCAGTGAGCAGTTCTTC. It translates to CASSPPGSEATSEQFF.